This entry features one TCR beta chain sequence. Its antigen is still unknown. Nothing much larger sits one base from this clone, and base qualities are not available. The trial excluded patients who had a history of autoimmune disease or were on systemic immunosuppression. Peripheral blood for TCR sequencing was drawn from every dose cohort at baseline, at cycle 4 day 1 and at cycle 7 day 1. Samples were obtained from an open-label, multicenter, first-in-human phase I dose-escalation trial of ivuxolimab. Adults with locally advanced or metastatic melanoma, renal cell, hepatocellular, or head and neck squamous cell carcinoma were enrolled in the trial. Before TCR sequencing, CD4+ and CD8+ T cells were separately sorted from peripheral blood. Genomic DNA was extracted from sorted cells for sequencing of the TCRbeta CDR3 region. TCRbeta CDR3 regions were sequenced using the immunoSEQ Assay. Held by TCRdb, this immuneACCESS table contains in-frame sequences only and omits some clones. Under half of the omission traces to an unresolved V gene where checked; the cause of the rest is unknown. The sample table shows about 76,000 clones, and 85% are seen once. The ten largest clones take up around 3.2% of the sample.

These data originate in a study of OX40 agonist ivuxolimab in advanced cancers. Background on the whole study: Ivuxolimab, which targeted the costimulatory receptor OX40 (CD134), was an agonistic, fully human IgG2 monoclonal antibody. Intravenous ivuxolimab was administered to patients every 2 weeks at six dose levels: 0.01, 0.1, 0.3, 1.5, 3 and 10 mg/kg. Of the approximately 50 dose-escalation patients, hepatocellular carcinoma was present in around 20, melanoma in approximately 15, renal cell carcinoma in 9 and head and neck cancer in 9. A male proportion of around 81% and a mean age of 60 years, ranging from 23 to 79, were recorded for the dose-escalation cohort. Patients were allowed to have had prior anti-PD-1, anti-PD-L1 or anti-CTLA-4 therapy, and around 41% of the dose-escalation patients had previously received checkpoint inhibitors. Partial responses occurred in three dose-escalation patients: two with cutaneous melanoma and one with hepatocellular carcinoma. The purpose of peripheral TCRbeta sequencing was to test whether ivuxolimab changed TCR sequence diversity and led to clonal T-cell expansion. The paper covers the monotherapy dose-escalation part of the phase I ivuxolimab trial, which included N ≈ 50 patients.

Study-wide conclusions, independent of this receptor: In partial responders in the 0.1-3.0 mg/kg groups, normalized peripheral clonal expansion was found to be among the lowest, especially among CD8+ T cells. After ivuxolimab, more expanded clones were found on average in CD8+ T cells than in CD4+ T cells. At doses of 0.1 to 3.0 mg/kg, clonal expansion of both CD4+ and CD8+ T cells in blood was seen between baseline and week 6. The antigen specificity of the peripheral T cells that underwent clonal expansion was not determined. Low levels of normalized T-cell clonal expansion were also seen in some patients who did not respond.

The CDR1 and CDR2 encoded by the germline V gene are SGDLS and YYNGEE. The CDR3 covers 14 residues, taking in both the cysteine and the phenylalanine. CDR3 DNA only is kept here, 42 bases in frame from base 1. The sequencing here drew on CD4+ or CD8+ T cells sorted from blood, taken in a trial of the OX40 agonist ivuxolimab. This TCR came from an adult with an advanced solid tumor such as melanoma, head and neck, liver or kidney cancer. The V and J genes are TRBV9 and TRBJ2-5; the best D guess is TRBD2, with 5 bases matching. TRBJ2-7 explains the end of the DNA better; the J call may be wrong. The CDR3 is CASSAKDGNYEQYF. The bases are TGTGCCAGCAGCGCGAAGGACGGGAACTACGAGCAGTACTTC.